This passage covers 24 T cell receptor beta chains from one sample sequenced in a study of blood T cell repertoires in COVID-19. Here immunoSEQ multiplex PCR was the method, and the copy in TCRdb shows in-frame clones only, minus some. Of more than 85,000 clones listed, roughly 90% are singletons. Source material: peripheral blood. The receptors derive from a human donor with COVID-19, enrolled during active disease. The donor label of this sample is uncertain.

The V gene is TRBV14, the J gene TRBJ1-1; 7 nucleotides agree with TRBD1. The CDR3 totals 15 residues. The V segment lost 1 base and the J segment 1 base; nucleotides outside the gene matches: 3. In germline, CDR1 is SGHDN, CDR2 FVKESK. CDR3 loop: CASSQGNRGNTEAFF. The CDR3 DNA is TGTGCCAGCAGCCAAGGGAACAGGGGGAACACTGAAGCTTTCTTT.

The chain carries TRBV4-2 and TRBJ2-4; D is perhaps TRBD2 (7 bases). Germline-derived CDR1 and CDR2 are LGHNA and YNFKEQ. V lost 2 bases to trimming and J lost 13 bases, with 12 bases between them. The CDR3 sequence is 12 residues long. CDR3 residues: CASSQRGEGQYF. CDR3 nucleotide sequence: TGTGCCAGCAGCCAAAGGGGGGAGGGGCAGTACTTC.

This chain links TRBV7-8 with TRBJ2-3, with D possibly being TRBD1 (5 bases). Trimming left V 0 bases short and J 0 bases short, with 10 bases between. Germline V gives CDR1 SGHVS, CDR2 FQNEAQ. The CDR3 runs to 16 residues. CDR3 sequence: CASSLAGPGSTDTQYF. In DNA form, the CDR3 reads TGTGCCAGCAGCTTAGCGGGGCCAGGGAGCACAGATACGCAGTATTTT.

The chain couples TRBV5-1 to TRBJ2-1; a weak D match, TRBD2 (7 bases). The CDR3 totals 18 residues. V lost 1 base to trimming and J lost 0 bases, with 17 bases between them. Germline lookup yields CDR1 SGHRS and CDR2 YFSETQ. The chain's CDR3 is CASSLRPGGLSSYNEQFF. CDR3 DNA: TGCGCCAGCAGCTTGAGGCCGGGGGGCCTGAGCTCCTACAATGAGCAGTTCTTC.

The chain combines TRBV5-1 with TRBJ2-7; D remains ambiguous. The V end lost 0 bases, the J end lost 5 bases, and 9 bases lay between the germline ends. The CDR3 covers 13 residues. CDR1 is SGHRS, CDR2 YFSETQ, per germline. CDR3 loop: CASSLDVGHEQYF. The CDR3 DNA sequence: TGCGCCAGCAGCTTGGATGTGGGCCACGAGCAGTACTTC.

The gene calls are TRBV6-6 and TRBJ1-5; TRBD1 matches 7 bases. CDR1 and CDR2 (germline): MNHNY, SVGAGI (reference sequence). This CDR3 is built from 16 residues. The V and J ends lost 6 bases and 1 base, in that order; junction bases with no gene match: 9. The CDR3, as DNA: TGTGCCAGCAGAAGGCACCTGGGACAGAGCAATCAGCCCCAGCATTTT. It yields the protein CASRRHLGQSNQPQHF.

The chain is built from TRBV28 and TRBJ2-1; 11 nucleotides align to TRBD2. J was trimmed by 4 bases and V by 6 bases; bases with no gene match: 8. This CDR3 spans 16 amino acids. CDR1 MDHEN and CDR2 SYDVKM come from the germline V gene. The CDR3 nucleotides are TGTGCCAGCAGCCGAGCCGGGACTAGCGGTTACAATGAGCAGTTCTTC. Protein product: CASSRAGTSGYNEQFF.

This chain links TRBV10-2 with TRBJ2-7; TRBD2 agrees at 8 bases. With V trimmed by 6 bases and J by 2 bases, 6 bases remained unmatched. The CDR3 length is 14 residues. The V gene's germline CDR1 is WSHSY and CDR2 SAAADI. The CDR3 region is CASSPSGLAYEQYF. The CDR3 bases are TGCGCCAGCAGCCCCTCGGGACTAGCCTACGAGCAGTACTTC.

The rearrangement uses TRBV11-2 and TRBJ1-3, with D possibly matching TRBD1 (5 bases). The CDR3 totals 15 residues. The germline CDR1 and CDR2 sequences are SGHAT and FQNNGV. V dropped 4 bases and J dropped 2 bases, with 12 bases sitting between them. CDR3 region: CASSSSGGAGNTIYF. CDR3 DNA sequence: TGTGCCAGCAGCTCCTCTGGAGGGGCTGGAAACACCATATATTTT.

This chain joins TRBV11-3 and TRBJ1-4, with 9 bases aligning to TRBD1. Looked up from germline, CDR1 is SGHNT and CDR2 is YENEEA. Trimming cost V 5 bases and J 5 bases; bases outside gene matches: 3. This CDR3 has 14 residues. In DNA, the CDR3 is TGTGCCAGCAGCCTGGGACAGGGAAATGAAAAACTGTTTTTT. It specifies CASSLGQGNEKLFF.

This clone is a singleton in its sample. The rearrangement joins TRBV3-1 (or the pseudogene TRBV3-2) to TRBJ2-7; TRBD1 aligns across 8 bases. The CDR3 loop spans 15 amino acids. Per germline, CDR1 LGHDT and CDR2 YNNKEL (reference sequence). Trimming removed 3 bases from V and 2 bases from J; junction bases left unmatched: 6. CDR3 sequence (DNA): TGTGCCAGCAGCCAGGGGTGGGACAGGACCTACGAGCAGTACTTC. It translates to CASSQGWDRTYEQYF.

J is TRBJ1-1 and V is TRBV6-1, with D unresolved. The germline V gene has CDR1 MNHNS and CDR2 SASEGT. The CDR3 is 13 residues long. Trimming cost V 0 bases and J 1 base, with 3 bases left between them. This CDR3 is CASSEARNTEAFF. The CDR3 coding sequence is TGTGCCAGCAGTGAAGCGAGGAACACTGAAGCTTTCTTT.

The table lists this clone with a count of one. The rearrangement links TRBV19 to TRBJ1-1; tentatively, D is TRBD1 (5 bases). This CDR3 has 12 amino acids. The germline V gene has CDR1 LNHDA and CDR2 SQIVND (reference sequence). V was cut by 8 bases and J by 8 bases, with 15 bases left in between. This CDR3 is CASLQDIGEAFF. CDR3 DNA: TGTGCCAGTCTGCAGGACATCGGGGAAGCTTTCTTT.

The V gene is TRBV5-5, the J gene TRBJ1-1; 7 bases are a match to TRBD1. V lost 0 bases to trimming and J lost 2 bases; unmatched junction nucleotides: 4. The CDR3 covers 15 residues. Germline CDR1 SGHKS, CDR2 YYEKEE (reference sequence). The CDR3 loop reads CASSLEGGGNTEAFF. The CDR3 nucleotides read TGTGCCAGCAGCTTGGAAGGGGGCGGAAACACTGAAGCTTTCTTT.

V usage is TRBV7-3 and J usage is TRBJ2-1, with D tentatively TRBD1 (6 bases). The germline V gene encodes CDR1 SGHTA and CDR2 FQGTGA. The germline V and J ends were trimmed by 3 bases and 5 bases, with 8 bases remaining between them. This CDR3 has 13 amino acids. CDR3 residues: CASSFGQNNEQFF. CDR3 sequence (DNA): TGTGCCAGCAGCTTCGGACAGAACAATGAGCAGTTCTTC.

J is TRBJ1-6 and V is TRBV11-2, with TRBD1 matching 9 bases. The J segment lost 9 bases and the V segment lost 7 bases, leaving 7 bases of the junction unmatched. The CDR3 spans 14 residues. CDR1 is SGHAT and CDR2 is FQNNGV in the germline V gene. The CDR3 protein is CASTWGQGSSPLHF. The CDR3 DNA sequence: TGTGCCAGCACTTGGGGACAGGGAAGTTCACCCCTCCACTTT.

The chain joins TRBV9 to TRBJ2-1; the D is unclear. Trimming shortened V by 2 bases and J by 7 bases, and 10 bases separated the two germline ends. This CDR3 has 13 amino acids. Looked up from germline, CDR1 is SGDLS and CDR2 is YYNGEE. CDR3 protein: CASSVSVENEQFF. The CDR3 DNA is TGTGCCAGCAGCGTGTCAGTGGAGAATGAGCAGTTCTTC.

The chain carries TRBV5-4 and TRBJ1-2; D is ambiguous. The germline V and J ends were trimmed by 4 bases and 3 bases, with 13 bases remaining between them. Germline V gene sequence: CDR1 SGHNT, CDR2 YYREEE (reference sequence). The CDR3 has 14 residues. The CDR3 DNA reads as TGTGCCAGCAGCGCCGACACTTCGGACTATGGCTACACCTTC. Translating gives CASSADTSDYGYTF.

The rearrangement uses TRBV11-3 and TRBJ1-1; 7 nucleotides agree with TRBD1. This CDR3 comprises 15 residues. V was clipped by 4 bases and J by 3 bases; unmatched bases: 8. The germline V gene has CDR1 SGHNT and CDR2 YENEEA. This CDR3 is CASSSTGLMDTEAFF. CDR3 in DNA: TGTGCCAGCAGCTCGACAGGGCTTATGGACACTGAAGCTTTCTTT.

The rearrangement joins TRBV30 to TRBJ1-1; D ambiguous. V was pared by 5 bases and J by 1 base, with 8 bases between. CDR3 size: 12 residues. The germline CDR1 and CDR2 sequences are GTSNPN and SVGIG (reference sequence). The CDR3 DNA sequence: TGTGCCTGGTCGACTTCGAACACTGAAGCTTTCTTT. This translates into CAWSTSNTEAFF.

The chain couples TRBV7-9 to TRBJ2-7, with 7 bases identical to TRBD1. The trim removed 7 bases at V and 2 bases at J, leaving 11 bases unmatched. This CDR3 has 15 amino acids. Germline values: CDR1 SEHNR, CDR2 FQNEAQ (reference sequence). The CDR3 reads CASTNTGTAAYEQYF. The CDR3, as DNA: TGTGCCAGCACCAATACCGGGACAGCTGCCTACGAGCAGTACTTC.

This clone has a single count. The V call is TRBV6-5, the J call TRBJ2-2; 7 nucleotides align to TRBD2. Germline CDR1 is MNHEY and CDR2 is SVGAGI. V was clipped by 8 bases and J by 4 bases; unmatched bases: 4. The CDR3 covers 13 residues. The CDR3 nucleotides read TGTGCCAGCGGGGGGGAGCGCACCGGGGAGCTGTTTTTT. Translated, it gives CASGGERTGELFF.

This clone showed up just once. The V and J genes are TRBV5-4 and TRBJ1-1; tentative D call: TRBD1 (5 bases). Trimming took 1 base from V and 3 from J, leaving 10 bases between them. Germline CDR1 SGHNT, CDR2 YYREEE (reference sequence). This CDR3 contains 14 residues. CDR3 DNA: TGTGCCAGCAGCTTGCAGGGATCGGACACTGAAGCTTTCTTT. Translated, it gives CASSLQGSDTEAFF.

The table lists this clone with a count of one. The V gene is TRBV7-9, the J gene TRBJ1-4; 10 bases align to TRBD1. This CDR3 has 15 amino acids. V shed 5 bases and J 7 bases; nucleotides not matched to a gene: 7. Germline CDR1 and CDR2: SEHNR and FQNEAQ (reference sequence). CDR3 sequence reads: CASSPGQGVGEKLFF. For the CDR3, the DNA is TGTGCCAGCAGCCCCGGACAGGGGGTGGGTGAAAAACTGTTTTTT.